Listed below are T cell receptor beta chains from one sample, sequenced in a study of T cell changes during pregnancy in multiple sclerosis. This table comes from immunoSEQ multiplex PCR, and its TCRdb copy is limited to in-frame clones, with some not included. The sample has 45,000 or so clones, around 90% seen once. The sequences come from CD8+ T cells from peripheral blood mononuclear cells, collected after pregnancy. Every receptor here comes from a female donor with multiple sclerosis, enrolled in a pregnancy study. CDR3s include the opening cysteine and the closing phenylalanine or tryptophan.

CDR3 length	V gene	J gene	CDR3 protein
11	TRBV29-1	TRBJ2-7	CSVTGSYEQYF
13	TRBV19	TRBJ2-5	CASSWASEETQYF
12	TRBV28	TRBJ1-1	CASRNRGIEAFF
15	TRBV5-4	TRBJ2-2	CASSNWAANTGELFF
14	TRBV27	TRBJ2-1	CASSHYSAGYEQFF
13	TRBV2	TRBJ2-2	CASGTEYTGELFF
13	TRBV19	TRBJ1-2	CASSISQGVGYTF
11	TRBV30	TRBJ1-1	CAWTGFLEAFF
15	TRBV13	TRBJ2-1	CASSPGLAGDLEQFF
15	TRBV5-1	TRBJ1-1	CASSLASGGNTEAFF
14	TRBV6-6	TRBJ1-5	CASNQGTGNQPQHF
19	TRBV19	TRBJ2-3	CASSTRDRDYVWYTDTQYF
15	TRBV5-6	TRBJ1-1	CASSYGTGLATEAFF
15	TRBV7-9	TRBJ2-1	CASSGAGGWPYEQFF
14	TRBV12-5	TRBJ2-7	CASGDETGVDEQYF
15	TRBV2	TRBJ2-7	CASRTLAGGTYEQYF
15	TRBV2	TRBJ2-5	CASIKAGGSRETQYF
16	TRBV5-1	TRBJ2-1	CASSLVGAGGPNEQFF
14	TRBV18	TRBJ1-1	CASSLDRARTEAFF
15	TRBV29-1	TRBJ2-1	CSVESSSGRRNEQFF
12	TRBV29-1	TRBJ1-1	CSVLPGNTEAFF
14	TRBV6-5	TRBJ1-2	CASSYLDSYYGYTF
18	TRBV4-3	TRBJ2-2	CASSQVYWDITNTGELFF
16	TRBV7-9	TRBJ2-7	CASSPRGGLAPYEQYF
14	TRBV5-5	TRBJ2-7	CASSAGGGQYEQYF
17	TRBV5-5	TRBJ2-7	CASSLVVLAGGIDEQYF
12	TRBV29-1	TRBJ1-2	CSVDRGGSGYTF
14	TRBV6-5	TRBJ2-7	CASSTLEGGYEQYF
13	TRBV29-1	TRBJ2-5	CSVASGTSFPQYF
13	TRBV19	TRBJ1-2	CASSPDREWGYTF
16	TRBV9	TRBJ2-2	CASTPWGGPNTGELFF
16	TRBV27	TRBJ2-3	CASSLASGEPTDTQYF
14	TRBV9	TRBJ2-5	CASNSRGVRETQYF
15	TRBV7-2	TRBJ1-5	CASSPTGGGYQPQHF
14	TRBV7-9	TRBJ2-5	CASSSGTDQETQYF
13	TRBV6-6	TRBJ2-7	CASSYQGSSQQYF
15	TRBV7-8	TRBJ2-7	CASSRSQGPSYEQYF
11	TRBV19	TRBJ1-1	CASNTPGKAFF
17	TRBV4-1	TRBJ2-7	CASSQDSAGKSFYEQYF
14	TRBV19	TRBJ1-5	CASLPAGFHQPQHF
14	TRBV4-1	TRBJ1-2	CASSQADQGYGYTF
14	TRBV27	TRBJ1-5	CASRQAGGGQPQHF
15	TRBV30	TRBJ2-5	CAWRARDFINGDQYF
13	TRBV6-4	TRBJ1-1	CASSGTGGADAFF
16	TRBV29-1	TRBJ2-3	CSGREVTNPEVDTQYF
14	TRBV7-2	TRBJ1-1	CASSFRTGGTEAFF
12	TRBV27	TRBJ2-1	CASRSFYNEQFF
15	TRBV7-9	TRBJ2-7	CASSQMGGPSYEQYF
15	TRBV10-1	TRBJ1-1	CARGPGNYWNTEAFF
15	TRBV4-1	TRBJ2-2	CASSHSGTSTGELFF
16	TRBV10-2	TRBJ2-1	CASSEPAERIYNEQFF
16	TRBV7-9	TRBJ1-6	CASSLATDRGNSPLHF
14	TRBV7-2	TRBJ2-1	CASSRTSGYNEQFF